The 8 T cell receptor beta chains reported below all come from one sample, sequenced in a study of T cells in Graves' hyperthyroidism and ophthalmopathy. The CDR3 regions of TCR beta were amplified from RNA transcripts. Initially, a first-round RT-PCR of the TCR CDR3 employed the HTBI primer set. Each CDR3 protein is one row after TCRdb ran MiXCR on the multiplex PCR reads. In the table there are over 90,000 distinct CDR3 sequences, around 50% of which are singletons. The source material was blood. The receptors were sampled from a man aged 35 to 55 with Graves' hyperthyroidism.

This clonotype was recorded many times. V usage is TRBV5-1 and J usage is TRBJ2-3; 10 bases agree with TRBD1. The CDR3 totals 16 residues. The junction had 5 bases not matched to a gene; V was cut back by 0 bases and J by 4 bases. Germline V CDR1 and CDR2: SGHRS, YFSETQ. DNA for the CDR3: TGCGCCAGCAGCTTGGGGGACAGGGGAAGGGCAGATACGCAGTATTTT. As protein: CASSLGDRGRADTQYF.

The rearrangement uses TRBV15 and TRBJ2-7; 9 bases map to TRBD1. CDR3 length: 15 amino acids. J gave up 7 bases and V 3 bases, and 10 bases lay outside the gene matches. Germline values: CDR1 LNHNV, CDR2 YYDKDF (reference sequence). CDR3 region: CATSSRDRVSREQYF. The CDR3 DNA follows: TGTGCCACCAGCAGCCGGGACAGGGTTTCTCGAGAGCAGTACTTC.

In this sample, this clonotype turned up once. CDR3 nucleotide sequence: TGTGCCAGCAGCTTAGGTGTTCGAGGCTCATACTACGAGCAGTACTTC. Translated, it gives CASSLGVRGSYYEQYF. The chain joins TRBV7-2 to TRBJ2-7, with unresolved D. Germline V CDR1 and CDR2: SGHTA, FQGNSA. The CDR3 contains 16 residues. V lost 1 base and J 3 bases, leaving 16 bases between the germline ends.

V is TRBV3-2 and J is TRBJ2-1; TRBD2 is the table's D call, not checked against the DNA. TRBV3-2 is a pseudogene. The CDR3 has 16 residues. This CDR3 is CASSQRGGSSVNEQFF. CDR3 bases: TGTGCCAGCAGCCAGCGGGGCGGGAGTTCAGTCAATGAGCAGTTCTTC.

The genes are TRBV11-2 and TRBJ1-2, with a tentative D call TRBD1 (5 bases). Germline CDR1 reads SGHAT; CDR2 reads FQNNGV. CDR3 length: 14 residues. The V gene lost 3 bases and the J gene lost 4 bases, with 12 bases spanning the gap. The chain's CDR3 is CASSLHRGSYGYTF. CDR3 sequence (DNA): TGTGCCAGCAGCTTGCACCGGGGCTCCTATGGCTACACCTTC.

This clonotype was seen repeatedly, ten times or more. The genes are TRBV20-1 and TRBJ1-2, with TRBD1 matching over 8 bases. The V gene end was trimmed by 5 bases and the J gene end by 8 bases; junction bases not matched to a gene: 7. CDR3 length: 12 residues. CDR1 DFQATT and CDR2 SNEGSKA come from the germline V gene (reference sequence). The CDR3 DNA sequence: TGCAGTGCTGGACTACAGGGGGGCGGCTACACCTTC. As protein: CSAGLQGGGYTF.

The CDR3 sequence: CASSYHPGGTNYGYTF. The CDR3 DNA follows: TGTGCCAGCAGTTACCACCCAGGGGGGACTAACTATGGCTACACCTTC. The chain links TRBV6-6 to TRBJ1-2, with 7 bases aligning to TRBD1. Looked up from germline, CDR1 is MNHNY and CDR2 is SVGAGI (reference sequence). This CDR3 is built from 16 residues. V dropped 2 bases and J dropped 0; count of bases not matched to a gene: 6.

This clonotype was picked up many times. The chain uses TRBV4-1 and TRBJ1-2; D unclear. This CDR3 has 15 amino acids. The germline CDR1 and CDR2 sequences are MGHRA and YSYEKL. Trimming cost V 0 bases and J 5 bases, with 13 bases left between them. The CDR3 sequence: CASSQDARTEYGYTF. CDR3 nucleotide sequence: TGCGCCAGCAGCCAAGATGCCCGGACCGAATATGGCTACACCTTC.